A single T cell receptor (beta chain) is shown here with its context. V lost 0 bases to trimming and J lost 8 bases, with 3 bases between them. The CDR3 is 11 residues long. The germline CDR1 and CDR2 sequences are SGHNT and YENEEA. This table comes from immunoSEQ multiplex PCR, and its TCRdb copy is limited to in-frame clones, with some not included. The sample shows 140,000 to 150,000 clones, approximately 93% of them seen only once. This specimen comes from a study of T cell responses to AZD1222 COVID-19 vaccine. The sample consisted of peripheral blood, taken after recovery from COVID-19. The receptor's source is an adult who had recovered from COVID-19. V usage is TRBV11-3 and J usage is TRBJ2-3; unclear D gene. CDR3 sequence (DNA): TGTGCCAGCAGCTTAGACGGTACGCAGTATTTT. It is translated as CASSLDGTQYF.